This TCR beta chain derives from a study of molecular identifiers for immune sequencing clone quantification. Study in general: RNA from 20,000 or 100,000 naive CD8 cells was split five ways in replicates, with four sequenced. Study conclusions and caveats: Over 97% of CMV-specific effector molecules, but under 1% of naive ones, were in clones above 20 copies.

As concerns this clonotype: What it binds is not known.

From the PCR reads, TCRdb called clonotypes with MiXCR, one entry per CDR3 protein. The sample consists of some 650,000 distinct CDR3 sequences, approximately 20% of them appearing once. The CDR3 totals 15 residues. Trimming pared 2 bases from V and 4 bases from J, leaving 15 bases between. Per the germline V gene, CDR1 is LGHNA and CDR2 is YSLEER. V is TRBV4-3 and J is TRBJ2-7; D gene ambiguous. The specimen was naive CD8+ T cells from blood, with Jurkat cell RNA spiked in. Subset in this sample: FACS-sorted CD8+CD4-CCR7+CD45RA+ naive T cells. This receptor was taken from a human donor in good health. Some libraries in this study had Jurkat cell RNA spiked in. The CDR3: CASSQLRSDRYEQYF. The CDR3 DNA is TGCGCCAGCAGCCAACTACGGTCGGACCGTTACGAGCAGTACTTC.